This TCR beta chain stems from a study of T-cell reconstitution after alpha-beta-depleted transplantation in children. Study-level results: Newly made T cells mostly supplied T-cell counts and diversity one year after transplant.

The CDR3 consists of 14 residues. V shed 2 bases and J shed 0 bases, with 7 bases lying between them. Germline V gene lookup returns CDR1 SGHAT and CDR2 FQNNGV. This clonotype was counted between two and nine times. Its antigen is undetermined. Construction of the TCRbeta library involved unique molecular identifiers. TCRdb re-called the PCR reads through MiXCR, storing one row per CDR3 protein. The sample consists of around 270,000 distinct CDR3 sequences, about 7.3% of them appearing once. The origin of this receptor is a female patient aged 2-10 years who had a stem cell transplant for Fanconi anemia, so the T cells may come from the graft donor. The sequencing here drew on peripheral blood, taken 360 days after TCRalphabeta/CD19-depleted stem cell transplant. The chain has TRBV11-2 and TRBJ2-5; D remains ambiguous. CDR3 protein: CASSLRKYQETQYF. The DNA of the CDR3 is TGTGCCAGCAGCTTAAGGAAATACCAAGAGACCCAGTACTTC.